The text below deals with one TCR beta chain. No antigen is known for it. The CDR3 has 17 residues. The V end was cut by 0 bases, the J end by 3 bases, with 18 bases between. CDR1 is SGHRS, CDR2 YFSETQ, per germline. The record originates from a study of T cells in Graves' hyperthyroidism and ophthalmopathy. Regarding the study as a whole: Clonotypes that were expanded in thyroid above 0.001 mostly appeared in blood too.

RNA transcripts yielded amplified TCR beta CDR3 regions. An initial round of RT-PCR targeting the TCR CDR3 relied on the HTBI primer set. In TCRdb, the multiplex PCR reads were re-called with MiXCR into one record per CDR3 protein. The table includes a few hundred thousand distinct CDR3 sequences, around 15% detected once. J is TRBJ2-5 and V is TRBV5-1; D unclear. The sequenced sample consisted of blood. The TCR comes from a woman in her forties with Graves' ophthalmopathy. This CDR3 reads CASSLAKAGYVKETQYF. DNA of the CDR3: TGCGCCAGCAGCTTGGCGAAGGCAGGATACGTGAAAGAGACCCAGTACTTC.